This entry features one T cell receptor beta chain sequence. The repertoire was sequenced with immunoSEQ multiplex PCR; TCRdb's copy has only in-frame clones and lacks some. Of about 160,000 clones detected, 80% to 90% appear once; the ten largest clones hold around 12%. This record belongs to a study of control samples from healthy donors and cancer patients. This TCR was sampled from a man aged 25-45 years in good health. Sequenced: blood.

The CDR3 sequence: CASCREDTGELFF. The CDR3 region has the DNA TGCGCCAGCTGCAGGGAAGACACCGGGGAGCTGTTTTTT. V and J are TRBV5-1 and TRBJ2-2; maybe TRBD1 (5 bases). V was clipped by 7 bases and J by 3 bases, with 10 bases between them. This CDR3 is built from 13 residues. CDR1 and CDR2 (germline): SGHRS, YFSETQ.